Below are 27 T cell receptor beta chains sequenced from a single sample in a study of blood T cell repertoires in COVID-19. Using immunoSEQ multiplex PCR, the repertoire was profiled, and TCRdb retains in-frame clones only, with some absent. Found here are 200,000 to 250,000 clones, approximately 80% of them singletons; the top ten hold approximately 9%. Sequenced material: PBMCs or T cells enriched from blood (not recorded which). The source of these receptors is a woman between 45 and 65 years old with acute COVID-19.

This clone came up many times. Other DNA sequences within the sample encode an identical CDR3. The chain links TRBV7-9 to TRBJ2-5; 7 bases agree with TRBD1. The CDR3 contains 14 residues. V was pared by 1 base and J by 2 bases, with 1 base of the junction left unmatched. The germline V gene encodes CDR1 SEHNR and CDR2 FQNEAQ (reference sequence). The chain's CDR3 is CASSLGTGQETQYF. For the CDR3, the DNA is TGTGCCAGCAGCTTAGGGACAGGTCAAGAGACCCAGTACTTC.

This chain joins TRBV6-5 and TRBJ1-1, with D uncertain. This CDR3 contains 15 residues. Looked up from germline, CDR1 is MNHEY and CDR2 is SVGAGI. Trimming left V 0 bases short and J 1 base short, with 9 bases between. The CDR3 reads CASSYSRNGNTEAFF. CDR3 nucleotide sequence: TGTGCCAGCAGTTACTCGCGGAACGGGAACACTGAAGCTTTCTTT.

V gene TRBV7-3 combines with J gene TRBJ2-1; 8 bases fit TRBD2. V lost 5 bases to trimming and J lost 6 bases; unmatched junction nucleotides: 3. Germline loops: CDR1 SGHTA, CDR2 FQGTGA. This CDR3 contains 13 residues. CDR3 DNA sequence: TGTGCCAGCAGCGCCGGACTAGCCAATGAGCAGTTCTTC. Protein: CASSAGLANEQFF. Using reference TRBV7-3 and TRBJ2-1 for the parts outside the CDR3, the full variable domain is GAGVSQTPSNKVTEKGKYVELRCDPISGHTALYWYRQSLGQGPEFLIYFQGTGAADDSGLPNDRFFAVRPEGSVSTLKIQRTERGDSAVYLCASSAGLANEQFFGPGTRLTVL.

J is TRBJ1-5 and V is TRBV28; D is unclear. V lost 2 bases to trimming and J lost 6 bases, with 8 bases between them. The CDR3 consists of 13 residues. Germline CDR1 MDHEN, CDR2 SYDVKM. CDR3 protein: CASSLRSRQPQHF. CDR3 nucleotides: TGTGCCAGCAGTTTACGCTCGCGTCAGCCCCAGCATTTT.

The V gene is TRBV18, the J gene TRBJ1-5, with 7 nucleotides matching TRBD1. Germline V gene sequence: CDR1 KGHSH, CDR2 LQKENI. V shed 3 bases, J shed 11 bases, and the junction held 13 bases outside the gene matches. This CDR3 is 15 amino acids long. CDR3 nucleotide sequence: TGTGCCAGCTCACCTTTCCGTCAGGGGGTAACGGCCCAGCATTTT. This gives the protein CASSPFRQGVTAQHF.

V is TRBV9 and J is TRBJ2-2, with 7 bases aligning to TRBD1. V dropped 4 bases and J dropped 7; count of bases not matched to a gene: 10. Germline CDR1 and CDR2: SGDLS and YYNGEE. This CDR3 comprises 15 residues. Written as DNA, the CDR3 is TGTGCCAGCAGCATAACCGGGACAGCGAACGGGGAGCTGTTTTTT. Translated, it gives CASSITGTANGELFF.

This clone was detected a few times. This chain links TRBV5-1 with TRBJ2-5, with 8 bases matching TRBD1. This CDR3 spans 14 amino acids. V lost 2 bases to trimming and J lost 2 bases; unmatched junction nucleotides: 2. The V gene's germline CDR1 is SGHRS and CDR2 YFSETQ. CDR3 loop: CASSFRGRQETQYF. The CDR3 DNA is TGCGCCAGCAGCTTCAGGGGGCGGCAAGAGACCCAGTACTTC.

CDR3: CASTLPLARNEQFF. Written as DNA, the CDR3 is TGTGCCAGCACCCTCCCTTTAGCTCGCAATGAGCAGTTCTTC. This sequence joins TRBV7-8 and TRBJ2-1; D gene uncertain. V lost 7 bases to trimming and J lost 6 bases, with 16 bases between them. CDR3 length: 14 residues. Per the germline V gene, CDR1 is SGHVS and CDR2 is FQNEAQ.

V usage is TRBV24-1 and J usage is TRBJ2-3, with 10 bases fitting TRBD2. This CDR3 contains 18 residues. With 4 bases clipped from V and 5 bases from J, the junction kept 14 bases outside the gene matches. Germline CDR1 and CDR2: KGHDR and SFDVKD. CDR3 protein: CATSDPGGASGSLDTQYF. CDR3 nucleotide sequence: TGTGCCACCAGTGACCCGGGGGGGGCTAGCGGGAGTTTAGATACGCAGTATTTT.

In its sample, this clone was seen a few times. The rearrangement links TRBV6-2 or TRBV6-3 to TRBJ2-5, with 9 bases fitting TRBD1. Germline CDR1 and CDR2: MNHEY and SVGEGT. V shed 5 bases and J 5 bases; nucleotides not matched to a gene: 9. The CDR3 contains 15 residues. CDR3 coding DNA: TGTGCCAGCAGTCCGCATAGGGACAGGGTTGAGACCCAGTACTTC. This codes for CASSPHRDRVETQYF.

The chain links TRBV9 to TRBJ2-1; D remains ambiguous. Germline lookup yields CDR1 SGDLS and CDR2 YYNGEE. Trimming removed 3 bases from V and 7 bases from J, with 17 bases in between. The CDR3 is 15 amino acids. The CDR3 sequence: CASSGGPEYGNEQFF. CDR3 in DNA: TGTGCCAGCAGCGGAGGCCCAGAGTACGGGAATGAGCAGTTCTTC.

This chain links TRBV2 with TRBJ2-6; no clear D gene. Germline CDR1 and CDR2: SNHLY and FYNNEI. The CDR3 covers 16 residues. Trimming removed 6 bases from V and 0 bases from J, with 12 bases in between. CDR3: CASRYSPSSGANVLTF. The CDR3 region has the DNA TGTGCCAGCAGGTACAGTCCCAGCTCTGGGGCCAACGTCCTGACTTTC.

The chain uses TRBV5-5 and TRBJ1-2, with 9 positions matching TRBD1. The junction had 7 bases not matched to a gene; V was cut back by 0 bases and J by 7 bases. This CDR3 spans 15 amino acids. Germline V gene data show CDR1 as SGHKS and CDR2 as YYEKEE (reference sequence). CDR3 coding DNA: TGTGCCAGCAGCTTGGTTCCCGGGACAGGGCGTGGCTACACCTTC. Its translation is CASSLVPGTGRGYTF.

The V and J genes are TRBV28 and TRBJ2-7, with TRBD2 as a possible D gene (5 bases). Trimming stripped 0 bases from V and 6 bases from J, with 12 bases between. Germline CDR1 and CDR2: MDHEN and SYDVKM. The length of the CDR3 is 14 residues. CDR3 DNA: TGTGCCAGCAGTTTATGGAGCGGTTCGGCCGAGCAGTACTTC. It yields the protein CASSLWSGSAEQYF. Supplemented by reference TRBV28 and TRBJ2-7, the full variable domain reads DVKVTQSSRYLVKRTGEKVFLECVQDMDHENMFWYRQDPGLGLRLIYFSYDVKMKEKGDIPEGYSVSREKKERFSLILESASTNQTSMYLCASSLWSGSAEQYFGPGTRLTVT.

The chain is built from TRBV19 and TRBJ2-7; perhaps TRBD1 as D (6 bases). Trimming cost V 6 bases and J 0 bases, with 9 bases left between them. The CDR3 totals 13 residues. The germline gives CDR1 LNHDA, CDR2 SQIVND (reference sequence). The CDR3 DNA reads TGTGCCAGTAGCGACAGGCCCTCCTACGAGCAGTACTTC. This translates into CASSDRPSYEQYF.

Of note for this clone: Its ends do not fully match the called genes, so a read error is possible. This sample also contains other DNA sequences that code for the same CDR3. V and J are TRBV18 and TRBJ2-1; 7 positions match TRBD2. CDR3 length: 16 amino acids. CDR1 and CDR2 (germline): KGHSH, LQKENI. In DNA, the CDR3 is TGTGCCAGCTCGCCACCCCGCGGGAGTAGGAGCAATGAGCAGTTCTTC. Amino acids: CASSPPRGSRSNEQFF.

The chain has TRBV27 and TRBJ1-6; weak D call: TRBD1 (6 bases). The CDR3 runs to 16 residues. V lost 5 bases, J lost 7 bases, and 18 bases lay in between. Germline V gene data show CDR1 as MNHEY and CDR2 as SMNVEV (reference sequence). The CDR3: CASSPDSVGTNSPLHF. For the CDR3, the DNA is TGTGCCAGCAGTCCGGATTCGGTGGGGACAAATTCACCCCTCCACTTT.

The chain combines TRBV5-5 with TRBJ1-1; D is undetermined. Germline-derived CDR1 and CDR2 are SGHKS and YYEKEE (reference sequence). The CDR3 spans 14 residues. With 3 bases removed from V and 6 bases from J, the gap between germline ends came to 15 bases. The DNA for the CDR3 is TGTGCCAGCAGCTCCATGGAGCTGAGCGCTGAAGCTTTCTTT. Protein sequence: CASSSMELSAEAFF.

This chain links TRBV18 with TRBJ2-3, with 9 bases aligning to TRBD2. J lost 0 bases, V lost 3 bases, and 4 bases had no gene match. CDR1 and CDR2 (germline): KGHSH, LQKENI. The CDR3 length is 16 residues. The CDR3 loop is CASSPTLAGSTDTQYF. In DNA form, the CDR3 reads TGTGCCAGCTCACCCACCCTAGCGGGGAGCACAGATACGCAGTATTTT.

The J gene is TRBJ1-5, the V gene TRBV5-1; TRBD1 is a possible D gene (5 bases). Per germline, CDR1 SGHRS and CDR2 YFSETQ. The CDR3 consists of 14 residues. V was cut by 0 bases and J by 4 bases, with 8 bases left in between. The CDR3 here is CASSLGQRNQPQHF. CDR3 nucleotide sequence: TGCGCCAGCAGCTTGGGACAGAGAAATCAGCCCCAGCATTTT.

The chain couples TRBV19 to TRBJ2-5, with D uncertain. Trimming shortened V by 6 bases and J by 1 base, and 12 bases separated the two germline ends. The CDR3 length is 14 residues. Per germline, CDR1 LNHDA and CDR2 SQIVND (reference sequence). CDR3 coding DNA: TGTGCCAGTAGGGCAACTACCCTCCAAGAGACCCAGTACTTC. Translating gives CASRATTLQETQYF.

The chain uses TRBV30 and TRBJ2-7; TRBD1 aligns across 10 bases. CDR3 length: 15 residues. J was trimmed by 7 bases and V by 2 bases; bases with no gene match: 11. CDR1 is GTSNPN and CDR2 is SVGIG in the germline V gene (reference sequence). The CDR3 coding sequence is TGTGCCTGGAGTTCGACAGGGGGCGCAGGGATAGAGCAGTACTTC. Encoded protein: CAWSSTGGAGIEQYF.

This rearrangement joins TRBV12-3 or TRBV12-4 to TRBJ2-5; TRBD1 matches at 8 bases. The CDR3 runs 12 residues. The trim removed 6 bases at V and 7 bases at J, leaving 4 bases unmatched. The DNA of the CDR3 is TGTGCCAGCAGGGGACAGGTCCCGACCCAGTACTTC. Its protein is CASRGQVPTQYF.

The rearrangement joins TRBV7-2 to TRBJ2-5; 7 nucleotides align to TRBD1. Germline V gives CDR1 SGHTA, CDR2 FQGNSA. CDR3 length: 15 amino acids. V lost 5 bases to trimming and J lost 1 base; unmatched junction nucleotides: 7. CDR3 sequence: CASSVGGSPQETQYF. CDR3 DNA sequence: TGTGCCAGCAGCGTAGGGGGCAGCCCCCAAGAGACCCAGTACTTC.

This sequence joins TRBV6-2 or TRBV6-3 and TRBJ1-3; D unresolved. This CDR3 is 14 amino acids long. Trimming took 2 bases from V and 0 from J, leaving 5 bases between them. CDR1 MNHEY and CDR2 SVGEGT come from the germline V gene. CDR3 protein: CASSYQASGNTIYF. CDR3 nucleotide sequence: TGTGCCAGCAGTTACCAGGCCTCTGGAAACACCATATATTTT.

The V gene is TRBV28, the J gene TRBJ1-2, with 8 nucleotides matching TRBD1. With 4 bases clipped from V and 8 bases from J, the junction kept 6 bases outside the gene matches. This CDR3 comprises 13 residues. From germline, CDR1 is MDHEN and CDR2 SYDVKM. The CDR3 DNA sequence: TGTGCCAGCAGTTACGGACAGGGAAGGGGCTACACCTTC. Translation: CASSYGQGRGYTF.

The rearrangement joins TRBV7-3 to TRBJ2-1; TRBD1 is a possible D gene (6 bases). V lost 5 bases, J lost 4 bases, and 15 bases lay in between. The CDR3 extends over 15 amino acids. Germline V gene lookup returns CDR1 SGHTA and CDR2 FQGTGA. CDR3 loop: CASSASPGQYNEQFF. The CDR3 DNA reads TGTGCCAGCAGCGCCTCCCCCGGACAGTACAATGAGCAGTTCTTC.